One sample yielded the 12 T cell receptor beta chains listed below, sequenced in a study of blood T cell repertoires in COVID-19. Produced via immunoSEQ multiplex PCR; TCRdb's table is partial and in-frame only. The table has approximately 170,000 clones, approximately 86% seen once. The sample comprised peripheral blood. These receptors all come from a man in his 70s with acute or convalescent COVID-19.

This sequence joins TRBV28 and TRBJ1-2, with 10 bases that match TRBD1. With 9 bases clipped from V and 4 bases from J, the junction kept 8 bases outside the gene matches. The CDR3 totals 14 residues. Looked up from germline, CDR1 is MDHEN and CDR2 is SYDVKM. The CDR3 spells CASLSGQGFYGYTF. The CDR3 DNA reads TGTGCCAGTCTTTCGGGACAGGGGTTCTATGGCTACACCTTC.

This rearrangement joins TRBV14 to TRBJ2-1; D uncertain. V lost 4 bases to trimming and J lost 3 bases, with 13 bases between them. CDR1 and CDR2 from the germline V gene are SGHDN and FVKESK. This CDR3 has 15 amino acids. The CDR3 here is CASSPGQVFYNEQFF. The CDR3 DNA reads as TGTGCCAGCAGCCCCGGCCAGGTTTTCTACAATGAGCAGTTCTTC. Full variable domain (missing parts from reference TRBV14 and TRBJ2-1): EAGVTQFPSHSVIEKGQTVTLRCDPISGHDNLYWYRRVMGKEIKFLLHFVKESKQDESGMPNNRFLAERTGGTYSTLKVQPAELEDSGVYFCASSPGQVFYNEQFFGPGTRLTVL.

The CDR3 is CAWRGTGLAAPNEQFF. Written as DNA, the CDR3 is TGTGCCTGGAGGGGCACGGGACTAGCGGCCCCCAATGAGCAGTTCTTC. The V call is TRBV30, the J call TRBJ2-1; 11 positions agree with TRBD2. Germline V lookup: CDR1 GTSNPN, CDR2 SVGIG (reference sequence). The CDR3 consists of 16 residues. With V trimmed by 3 bases and J by 6 bases, 10 bases remained unmatched. Supplemented by reference TRBV30 and TRBJ2-1, the full variable domain reads SQTIHQWPATLVQPVGSPLSLECTVEGTSNPNLYWYRQAAGRGLQLLFYSVGIGQISSEVPQNLSASRPQDRQFILSSKKLLLSDSGFYLCAWRGTGLAAPNEQFFGPGTRLTVL.

This sequence joins TRBV30 and TRBJ2-3; 13 positions match TRBD2. Germline CDR1 GTSNPN, CDR2 SVGIG (reference sequence). This CDR3 has 17 residues. V was pared by 4 bases and J by 6 bases, with 13 bases of the junction left unmatched. CDR3 amino acids: CAWNFLGLAGSRDTQYF. The CDR3 DNA is TGTGCCTGGAACTTCCTGGGACTAGCGGGATCCAGGGATACGCAGTATTTT. Together with reference TRBV30 and TRBJ2-3, the CDR3 gives the full variable domain: SQTIHQWPATLVQPVGSPLSLECTVEGTSNPNLYWYRQAAGRGLQLLFYSVGIGQISSEVPQNLSASRPQDRQFILSSKKLLLSDSGFYLCAWNFLGLAGSRDTQYFGPGTRLTVL.

CDR3 residues: CASSFGAGGGETQYF. CDR3 bases: TGTGCCAGCAGCTTCGGAGCGGGTGGGGGAGAGACCCAGTACTTC. The rearrangement links TRBV7-9 to TRBJ2-5; tentative D call: TRBD2 (6 bases). This CDR3 spans 15 amino acids. Trimming cost V 3 bases and J 4 bases, with 15 bases left between them. Germline CDR1 reads SEHNR; CDR2 reads FQNEAQ (reference sequence).

V gene TRBV3-1 (or the pseudogene TRBV3-2) combines with J gene TRBJ2-7; 9 bases are a match to TRBD2. The V and J ends lost 4 bases and 2 bases, in that order; junction bases with no gene match: 3. The CDR3 consists of 14 residues. Germline V lookup: CDR1 LGHDT, CDR2 YNNKEL (reference sequence). The CDR3, as DNA: TGTGCCAGCAGCCGACTAGCGGAACCCTACGAGCAGTACTTC. Residues: CASSRLAEPYEQYF.

The chain employs TRBV19 and TRBJ2-7, with D possibly TRBD1 on 6 matching bases. The CDR3 consists of 14 residues. Per the germline V gene, CDR1 is LNHDA and CDR2 is SQIVND (reference sequence). Trimming cost V 5 bases and J 8 bases, with 19 bases left between them. The CDR3 DNA reads as TGTGCCAGTAGTCTCGGGACATCCCCTGAAAAGCAGTACTTC. Its protein product is CASSLGTSPEKQYF. Looking up the rest from reference TRBV19 and TRBJ2-7 gives the full variable domain: DGGITQSPKYLFRKEGQNVTLSCEQNLNHDAMYWYRQDPGQGLRLIYYSQIVNDFQKGDIAEGYSVSREKKESFPLTVTSAQKNPTAFYLCASSLGTSPEKQYFGPGTRLTVT.

This sequence joins TRBV10-3 and TRBJ1-1; TRBD1 matches 12 bases. In germline, CDR1 is ENHRY, CDR2 SYGVKD. Unmatched junction bases numbered 2, after V lost 6 bases and J lost 0 bases. This CDR3 contains 15 residues. The CDR3 DNA reads as TGTGCCATCAGGGGGACAGGGGGCCTGAACACTGAAGCTTTCTTT. Protein: CAIRGTGGLNTEAFF.

V gene TRBV11-2 combines with J gene TRBJ1-1, with D maybe TRBD1 (5 bases). Deletions cut 2 bases from V and 5 bases from J, with 12 bases between. The CDR3 is made up of 14 amino acids. Germline V gives CDR1 SGHAT, CDR2 FQNNGV. The CDR3 nucleotides read TGTGCCAGCAGCTTACGCCGGGGGATTACTGAAGCTTTCTTT. Amino acid sequence: CASSLRRGITEAFF.

The chain links TRBV5-1 to TRBJ2-1; 12 bases fit TRBD2. The trim removed 2 bases at V and 6 bases at J, leaving 9 bases unmatched. This CDR3 spans 17 amino acids. Germline CDR1 is SGHRS and CDR2 is YFSETQ. CDR3 protein: CASSLKTSGSFFNEQFF. In nucleotides, the CDR3 is TGCGCCAGCAGCTTAAAGACTAGCGGGAGCTTCTTCAATGAGCAGTTCTTC.

The J gene is TRBJ1-1, the V gene TRBV11-3, with a tentative D call TRBD1 (5 bases). Germline V gives CDR1 SGHNT, CDR2 YENEEA. V lost 4 bases to trimming and J lost 5 bases, with 14 bases between them. The CDR3 consists of 14 residues. CDR3 DNA: TGTGCCAGCAGCTCGGGGGGTCTGGGGACTGAAGCTTTCTTT. Protein: CASSSGGLGTEAFF. Combining the CDR3 with reference TRBV11-3 and TRBJ1-1 gives the whole variable domain EAGVVQSPRYKIIEKKQPVAFWCNPISGHNTLYWYLQNLGQGPELLIRYENEEAVDDSQLPKDRFSAERLKGVDSTLKIQPAELGDSAVYLCASSSGGLGTEAFFGQGTRLTVV.

This rearrangement joins TRBV6-6 to TRBJ2-7, with 9 bases fitting TRBD1. The CDR3 loop spans 13 amino acids. CDR1 is MNHNY and CDR2 is SVGAGI in the germline V gene (reference sequence). V was clipped by 0 bases and J by 6 bases; unmatched bases: 0. The CDR3 loop reads CASSYSTGGEQYF. The CDR3 coding sequence is TGTGCCAGCAGTTACTCGACAGGGGGCGAGCAGTACTTC.